This TCR beta chain was sequenced during a study of siplizumab effects on memory and regulatory T cells. V trimming: 3 bases; J trimming: 6 bases; junction bases outside the gene matches: 1. Germline values: CDR1 KGHSH, CDR2 LQKENI. CDR3 size: 15 residues. This clone was recorded once. Its specificity is unknown. TCRdb keeps only in-frame clones here, not all; method: immunoSEQ multiplex PCR. The sample records roughly 100,000 clones, 80% to 95% being singletons. Whole-study results and caveats: Roughly 75-97% of dividing CD4+ or CD8+ clones were without an attributable naive or memory phenotype. Naive T cells looked more diverse than memory cells and looked like major alloresponse contributors. The mapping of alloreactive clones to unstimulated subsets covered only a minor fraction of them.

Source material: CD4+ T cells sorted from blood. The genes are TRBV18 and TRBJ2-1; the match to TRBD2 covers 14 bases. This clonotype was obtained from a human donor in good health. For the CDR3, the DNA is TGTGCCAGCTCACCGGGACTAGCGGGAGTCAATGAGCAGTTCTTC. Translation: CASSPGLAGVNEQFF.